The 14 T cell receptor beta chains given below trace back to one sample, sequenced in a study of shared clonotypes between healthy human individuals. Measured with immunoSEQ multiplex PCR; TCRdb has only the in-frame clones, and not every one. The sample includes around 1,900,000 clones, about 93% of them seen just once. Naive CD8 cells lacked CD45RO and underwent positive selection for CCR7, leaving out terminally differentiated effector memory CD45RA+ cells. The sequencing sample was made of naive CD8+ T cells from PBMCs. The receptors were gathered from a man aged 18 to 30 in good health. Some clones in this sample may be carry-over from other donors' samples.

The chain combines TRBV5-6 with TRBJ1-2; D perhaps matches TRBD1 (6 bases). The CDR3 has 16 amino acids. The V and J ends lost 0 bases and 4 bases respectively, with 16 bases between them. Per the germline V gene, CDR1 is SGHDT and CDR2 is YYEEEE. Here the CDR3 reads CASSLDWTAYSYGYTF. CDR3 bases: TGTGCCAGCAGCTTGGACTGGACAGCCTACTCCTATGGCTACACCTTC.

This chain joins TRBV10-2 and TRBJ2-3; TRBD2 is a possible D gene (6 bases). Germline CDR1 WSHSY, CDR2 SAAADI. V lost 7 bases, J lost 5 bases, and 7 bases lay in between. This CDR3 has 11 residues. Written as DNA, the CDR3 is TGCGCCAGCACCGGGGGAGATACGCAGTATTTT. Its translation: CASTGGDTQYF.

The V gene is TRBV11-2, the J gene TRBJ2-2; 9 positions agree with TRBD1. The V and J ends lost 4 bases and 6 bases, in that order; junction bases with no gene match: 6. This CDR3 has 15 amino acids. The V gene's germline CDR1 is SGHAT and CDR2 FQNNGV. Here the CDR3 reads CASSWGTGLSGELFF. The DNA of the CDR3 is TGTGCCAGCAGCTGGGGGACAGGGCTATCCGGGGAGCTGTTTTTT.

This chain joins TRBV7-3 and TRBJ2-7; D is uncertain. The ends were cut back, 5 bases at V and 0 bases at J, with 8 bases in the middle. Germline CDR1 and CDR2: SGHTA and FQGTGA. The CDR3 covers 13 residues. The CDR3 bases are TGTGCCAGCAGCCCGGGCAACTCCTACGAGCAGTACTTC. Its protein product is CASSPGNSYEQYF.

This sequence joins TRBV2 and TRBJ2-3; D is unclear. V dropped 11 bases and J dropped 2 bases, with 17 bases sitting between them. This CDR3 spans 14 amino acids. CDR1 SNHLY and CDR2 FYNNEI come from the germline V gene. The CDR3 DNA sequence: TGTGCCGTCCAATCCTCACAGCCCACAGATACGCAGTATTTT. Residues: CAVQSSQPTDTQYF.

V usage is TRBV29-1 and J usage is TRBJ2-7; 10 bases are shared with TRBD1. The CDR3 spans 13 residues. Germline assignment: CDR1 SQVTM and CDR2 ANQGSEA. V lost 7 bases, J lost 1 base, and 4 bases stayed unmatched. CDR3 region: CSAGQGVSYEQYF. In DNA, the CDR3 is TGCAGCGCTGGACAGGGGGTTTCCTACGAGCAGTACTTC.

This rearrangement joins TRBV11-3 to TRBJ1-2; D unclear. CDR3 length equals 16 residues. V lost 5 bases and J 4 bases, leaving 20 bases between the germline ends. Germline-derived CDR1 and CDR2 are SGHNT and YENEEA. The CDR3 DNA sequence: TGTGCCAGCAGCCCTGACTTCCCTCCGGCGTGCTATGGCTACACCTTC. It yields the protein CASSPDFPPACYGYTF.

The V gene is TRBV27, the J gene TRBJ1-3; possible D gene TRBD1, 5 bases. Deletions cut 5 bases from V and 2 bases from J, with 10 bases between. This CDR3 region has 14 residues. Germline CDR1 MNHEY, CDR2 SMNVEV (reference sequence). The CDR3 DNA follows: TGTGCCAGCAGTCCCCGGACACCTGGAAACACCATATATTTT. Translated, it gives CASSPRTPGNTIYF.

The chain employs TRBV11-1 and TRBJ2-2; 7 bases line up with TRBD1. V gave up 6 bases and J gave up 1 base; unmatched junction bases: 8. This CDR3 is 16 amino acids long. CDR1 SGHAT and CDR2 FQDESV come from the germline V gene (reference sequence). The CDR3, as DNA: TGTGCCAGCAGTCCCCCCCGGACAGGGAACACCGGGGAGCTGTTTTTT. It translates to CASSPPRTGNTGELFF.

As DNA, the CDR3 is TGTGCCAGCAGCCAAGGGACAGAGGATAGCAATCAGCCCCAGCATTTT. It specifies CASSQGTEDSNQPQHF. The chain combines TRBV7-8 with TRBJ1-5; TRBD1 matches 7 bases. Per germline, CDR1 SGHVS and CDR2 FQNEAQ. J lost 0 bases, V lost 5 bases, and 7 bases had no gene match. The CDR3 is 16 amino acids.

This sequence joins TRBV7-9 and TRBJ2-7; 7 bases line up with TRBD1. Germline V gene data show CDR1 as SEHNR and CDR2 as FQNEAQ (reference sequence). The CDR3 has 13 amino acids. After removal of 2 bases from V and 4 bases from J, the junction contained 2 bases not matched to a gene. CDR3 region: CASSLTGEYEQYF. The CDR3 DNA sequence: TGTGCCAGCAGCTTAACAGGGGAATACGAGCAGTACTTC.

The chain is built from TRBV11-2 and TRBJ2-7; 7 bases agree with TRBD1. This CDR3 comprises 14 residues. V gave up 1 base and J gave up 10 bases; unmatched junction bases: 10. Germline V CDR1 and CDR2: SGHAT, FQNNGV. CDR3 nucleotide sequence: TGTGCCAGCAGCTTAGGCCATGTTTCAGGGGGACAGTACTTC. Its translation: CASSLGHVSGGQYF.

V is TRBV29-1 and J is TRBJ2-1; D gene uncertain. CDR1 is SQVTM, CDR2 ANQGSEA, per germline. The CDR3 totals 11 residues. Deletions cut 7 bases from V and 9 bases from J, with 13 bases between. The CDR3 DNA reads TGCAGCGAGGTTTCGTTTAGTGAGCAGTTCTTC. It codes for CSEVSFSEQFF.

The rearrangement links TRBV4-1 to TRBJ1-1, with D perhaps matching TRBD1 (5 bases). The V and J ends lost 2 bases and 1 base respectively, with 8 bases between them. Germline V gene data show CDR1 as MGHRA and CDR2 as YSYEKL. CDR3 length equals 14 residues. The CDR3 nucleotides are TGCGCCAGCAGCCAACGACAGTCGAACACTGAAGCTTTCTTT. It is translated as CASSQRQSNTEAFF.